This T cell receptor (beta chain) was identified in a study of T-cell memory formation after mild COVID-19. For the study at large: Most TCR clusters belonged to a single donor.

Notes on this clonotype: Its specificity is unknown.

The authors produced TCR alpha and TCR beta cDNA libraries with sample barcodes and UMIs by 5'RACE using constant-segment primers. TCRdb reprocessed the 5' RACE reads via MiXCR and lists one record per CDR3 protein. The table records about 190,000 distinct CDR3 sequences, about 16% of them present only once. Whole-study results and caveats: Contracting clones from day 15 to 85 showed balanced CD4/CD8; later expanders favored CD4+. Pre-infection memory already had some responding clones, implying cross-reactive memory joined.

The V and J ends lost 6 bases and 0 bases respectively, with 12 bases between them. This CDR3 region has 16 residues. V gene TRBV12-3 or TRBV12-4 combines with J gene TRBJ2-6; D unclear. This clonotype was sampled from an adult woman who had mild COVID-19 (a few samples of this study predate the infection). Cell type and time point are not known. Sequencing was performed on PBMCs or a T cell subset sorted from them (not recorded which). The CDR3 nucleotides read TGTGCCAGCAGCCTACTACTCAGCTCTGGGGCCAACGTCCTGACTTTC. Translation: CASSLLLSSGANVLTF.